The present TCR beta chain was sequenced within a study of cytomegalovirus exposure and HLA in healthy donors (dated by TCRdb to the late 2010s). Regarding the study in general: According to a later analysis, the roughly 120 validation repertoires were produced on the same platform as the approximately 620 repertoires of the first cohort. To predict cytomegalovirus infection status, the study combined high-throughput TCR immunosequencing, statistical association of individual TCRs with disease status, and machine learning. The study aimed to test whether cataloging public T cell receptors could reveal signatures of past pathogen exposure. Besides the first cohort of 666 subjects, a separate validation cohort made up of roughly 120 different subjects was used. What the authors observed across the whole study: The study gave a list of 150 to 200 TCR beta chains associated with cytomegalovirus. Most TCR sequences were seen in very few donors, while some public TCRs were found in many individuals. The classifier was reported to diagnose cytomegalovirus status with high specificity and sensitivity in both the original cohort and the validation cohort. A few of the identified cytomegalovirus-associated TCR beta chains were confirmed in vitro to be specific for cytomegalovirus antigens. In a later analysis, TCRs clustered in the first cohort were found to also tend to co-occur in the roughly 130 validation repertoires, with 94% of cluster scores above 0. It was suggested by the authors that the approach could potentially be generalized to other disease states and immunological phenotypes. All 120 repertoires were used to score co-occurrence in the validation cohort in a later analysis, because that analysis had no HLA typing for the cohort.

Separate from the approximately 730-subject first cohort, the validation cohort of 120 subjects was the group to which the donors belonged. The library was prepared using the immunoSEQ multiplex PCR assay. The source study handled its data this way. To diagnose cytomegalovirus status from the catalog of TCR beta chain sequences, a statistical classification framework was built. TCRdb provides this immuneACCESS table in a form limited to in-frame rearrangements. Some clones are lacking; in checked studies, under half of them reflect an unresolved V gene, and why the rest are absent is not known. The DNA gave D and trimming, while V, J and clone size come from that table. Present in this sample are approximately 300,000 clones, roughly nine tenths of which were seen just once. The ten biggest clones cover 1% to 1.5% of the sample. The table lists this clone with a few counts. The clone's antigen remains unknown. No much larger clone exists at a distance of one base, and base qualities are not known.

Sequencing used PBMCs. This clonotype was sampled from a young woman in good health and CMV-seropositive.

The DNA sequence is as follows: TGTGCCACCAGCAGGACCGGGACAGGGTCCTCACCCCTCCACTTT. It translates as CATSRTGTGSSPLHF. This sequence uses TRBV15 and TRBJ1-6; TRBD1 fits 9 bases in the junction. V lost 3 bases and J lost 10 bases, and the count of bases not matched to a germline gene is 7. Counted from cysteine to phenylalanine, this CDR3 has 15 amino acids. CDR3 DNA only is kept here, 45 bases in frame from base 1. The germline V gene (reference sequence) provides CDR1 LNHNV and CDR2 YYDKDF.